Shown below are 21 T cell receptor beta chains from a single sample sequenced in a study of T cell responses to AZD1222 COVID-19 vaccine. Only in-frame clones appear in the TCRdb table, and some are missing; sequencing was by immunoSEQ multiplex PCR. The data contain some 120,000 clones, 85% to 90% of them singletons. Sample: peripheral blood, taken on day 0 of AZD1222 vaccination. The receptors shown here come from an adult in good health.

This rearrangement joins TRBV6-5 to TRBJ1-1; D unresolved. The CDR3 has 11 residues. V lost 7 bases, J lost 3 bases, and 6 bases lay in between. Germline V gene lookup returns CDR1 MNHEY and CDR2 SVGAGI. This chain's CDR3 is CASISDTEAFF. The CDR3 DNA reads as TGTGCCAGCATTTCTGACACTGAAGCTTTCTTT.

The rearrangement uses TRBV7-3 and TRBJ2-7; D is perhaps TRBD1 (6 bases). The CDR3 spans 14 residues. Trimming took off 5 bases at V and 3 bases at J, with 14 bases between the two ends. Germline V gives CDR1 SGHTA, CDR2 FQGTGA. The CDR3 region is CASSRTGTGYEQYF. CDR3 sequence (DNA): TGTGCCAGCAGCCGAACAGGGACCGGCTACGAGCAGTACTTC.

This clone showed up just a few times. The CDR3 here is CASSLRGYNGYTF. CDR3 coding DNA: TGTGCCAGCAGTCTCCGCGGGTACAATGGCTACACCTTC. The V and J genes are TRBV28 and TRBJ1-2; no firm D call. The germline V gene encodes CDR1 MDHEN and CDR2 SYDVKM. Trimming shortened V by 5 bases and J by 6 bases, and 13 bases separated the two germline ends. The CDR3 covers 13 residues.

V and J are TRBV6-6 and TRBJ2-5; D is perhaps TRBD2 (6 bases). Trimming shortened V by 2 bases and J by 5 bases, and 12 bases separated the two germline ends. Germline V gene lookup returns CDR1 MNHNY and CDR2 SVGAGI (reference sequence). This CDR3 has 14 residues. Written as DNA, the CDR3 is TGTGCCAGCAGTTACGGGACTTTTGTGGAGACCCAGTACTTC. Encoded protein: CASSYGTFVETQYF.

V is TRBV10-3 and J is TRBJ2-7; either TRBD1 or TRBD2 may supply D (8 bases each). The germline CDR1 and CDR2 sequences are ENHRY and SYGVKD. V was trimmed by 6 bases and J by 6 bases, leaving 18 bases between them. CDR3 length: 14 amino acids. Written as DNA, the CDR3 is TGTGCCATCAGCGGGGGGGACAGGTCGTTCGAGCAGTACTTC. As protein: CAISGGDRSFEQYF.

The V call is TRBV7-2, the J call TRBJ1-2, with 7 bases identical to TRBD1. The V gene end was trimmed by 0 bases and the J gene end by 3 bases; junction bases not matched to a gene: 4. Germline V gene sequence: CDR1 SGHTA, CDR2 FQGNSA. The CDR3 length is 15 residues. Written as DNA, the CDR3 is TGTGCCAGCAGCTTAGCAACCGGGACAGACTATGGCTACACCTTC. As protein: CASSLATGTDYGYTF.

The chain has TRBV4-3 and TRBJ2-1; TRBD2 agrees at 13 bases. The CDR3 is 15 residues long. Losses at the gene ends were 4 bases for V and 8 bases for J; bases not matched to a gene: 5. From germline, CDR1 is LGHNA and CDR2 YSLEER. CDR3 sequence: CASSPRTSGSDEQFF. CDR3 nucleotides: TGCGCCAGCAGCCCCAGGACTAGCGGGAGTGATGAGCAGTTCTTC.

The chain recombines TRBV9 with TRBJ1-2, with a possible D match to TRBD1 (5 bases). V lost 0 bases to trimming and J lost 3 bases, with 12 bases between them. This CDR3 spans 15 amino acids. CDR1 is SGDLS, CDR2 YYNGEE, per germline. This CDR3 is CASSVEPGFDYGYTF. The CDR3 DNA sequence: TGTGCCAGCAGCGTAGAACCAGGGTTTGACTATGGCTACACCTTC.

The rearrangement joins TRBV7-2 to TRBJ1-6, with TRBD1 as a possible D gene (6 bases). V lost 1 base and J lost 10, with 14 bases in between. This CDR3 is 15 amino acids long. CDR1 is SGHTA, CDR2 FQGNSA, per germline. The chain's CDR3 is CASSLGAGGLSPLHF. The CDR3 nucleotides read TGTGCCAGCAGCTTAGGGGCGGGGGGGCTCTCACCCCTCCACTTT.

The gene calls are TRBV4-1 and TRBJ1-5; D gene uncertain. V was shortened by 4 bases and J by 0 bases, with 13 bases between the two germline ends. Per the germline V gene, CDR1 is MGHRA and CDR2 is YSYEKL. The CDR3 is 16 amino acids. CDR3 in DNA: TGCGCCAGCAGCCCGGACGGATACAATAGCAATCAGCCCCAGCATTTT. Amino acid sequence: CASSPDGYNSNQPQHF.

The CDR3 spells CASSPWPAGTGELFF. The CDR3 coding sequence is TGTGCCAGCAGTCCGTGGCCAGCGGGCACCGGGGAGCTGTTTTTT. The gene calls are TRBV27 and TRBJ2-2; TRBD2 might be the D (6 bases). Germline V CDR1 and CDR2: MNHEY, SMNVEV (reference sequence). There are 15 residues in the CDR3. V lost 5 bases, J lost 4 bases, and 14 bases lay in between.

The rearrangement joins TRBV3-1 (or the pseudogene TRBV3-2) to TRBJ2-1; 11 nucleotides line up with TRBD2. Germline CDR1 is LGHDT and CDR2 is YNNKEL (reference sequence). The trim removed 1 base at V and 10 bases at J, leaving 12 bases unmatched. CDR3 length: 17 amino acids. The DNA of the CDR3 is TGTGCCAGCAGCCAAGTGGGACTAGCGGCCCCCGGGGGGGAGCAGTTCTTC. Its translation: CASSQVGLAAPGGEQFF.

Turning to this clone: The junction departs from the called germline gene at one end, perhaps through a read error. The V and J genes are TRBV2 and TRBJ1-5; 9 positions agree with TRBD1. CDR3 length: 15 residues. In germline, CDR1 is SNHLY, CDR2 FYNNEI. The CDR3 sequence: CASTSGTGYNPPQHF. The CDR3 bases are TGTGCCAGCACTTCCGGGACAGGGTATAATCCGCCCCAGCATTTT.

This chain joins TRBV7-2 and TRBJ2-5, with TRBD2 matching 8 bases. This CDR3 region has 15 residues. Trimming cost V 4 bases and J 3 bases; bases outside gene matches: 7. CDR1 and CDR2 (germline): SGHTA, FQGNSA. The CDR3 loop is CASSYTGTREETQYF. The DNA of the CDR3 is TGTGCCAGCAGCTATACCGGGACTAGGGAAGAGACCCAGTACTTC.

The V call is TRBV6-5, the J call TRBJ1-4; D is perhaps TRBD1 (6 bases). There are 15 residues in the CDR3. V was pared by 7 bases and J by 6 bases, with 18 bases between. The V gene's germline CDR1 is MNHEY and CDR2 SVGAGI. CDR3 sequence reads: CASTLLRDTHEKLFF. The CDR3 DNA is TGTGCCAGCACCCTACTACGGGACACTCATGAAAAACTGTTTTTT.

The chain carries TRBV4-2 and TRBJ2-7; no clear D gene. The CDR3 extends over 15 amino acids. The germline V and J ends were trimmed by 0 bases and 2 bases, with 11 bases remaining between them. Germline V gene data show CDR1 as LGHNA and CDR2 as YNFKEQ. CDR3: CASSQDSNSAYEQYF. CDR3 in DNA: TGTGCCAGCAGCCAAGATAGCAACAGTGCCTACGAGCAGTACTTC.

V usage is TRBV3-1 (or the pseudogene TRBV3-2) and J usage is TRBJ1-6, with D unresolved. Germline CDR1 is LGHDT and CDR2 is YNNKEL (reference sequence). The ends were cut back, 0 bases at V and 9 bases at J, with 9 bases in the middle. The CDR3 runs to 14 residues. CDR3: CASSQEGNRSPLHF. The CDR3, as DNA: TGTGCCAGCAGCCAAGAGGGGAATCGTTCACCCCTCCACTTT.

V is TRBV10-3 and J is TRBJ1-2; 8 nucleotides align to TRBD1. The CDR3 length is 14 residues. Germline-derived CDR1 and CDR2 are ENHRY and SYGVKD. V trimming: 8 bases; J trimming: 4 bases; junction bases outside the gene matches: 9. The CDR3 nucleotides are TGTGCCATCTCCGCCTCCGACAGGGGCTATGGCTACACCTTC. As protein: CAISASDRGYGYTF.

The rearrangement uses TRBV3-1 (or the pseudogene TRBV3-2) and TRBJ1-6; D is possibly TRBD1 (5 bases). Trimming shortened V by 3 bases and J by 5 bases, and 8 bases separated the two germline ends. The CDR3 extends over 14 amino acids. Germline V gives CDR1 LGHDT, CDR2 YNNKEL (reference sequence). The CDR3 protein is CASSHRGDNSPLHF. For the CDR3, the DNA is TGTGCCAGCAGCCATCGGGGGGATAATTCACCCCTCCACTTT.

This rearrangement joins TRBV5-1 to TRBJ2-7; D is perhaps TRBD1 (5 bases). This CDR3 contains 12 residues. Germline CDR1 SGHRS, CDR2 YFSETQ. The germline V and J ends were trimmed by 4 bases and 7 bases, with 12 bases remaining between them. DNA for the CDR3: TGCGCCAGCAGCCCTCAGGGTGGGGAGCAGTACTTC. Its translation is CASSPQGGEQYF. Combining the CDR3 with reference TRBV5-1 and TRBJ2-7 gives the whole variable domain KAGVTQTPRYLIKTRGQQVTLSCSPISGHRSVSWYQQTPGQGLQFLFEYFSETQRNKGNFPGRFSGRQFSNSRSEMNVSTLELGDSALYLCASSPQGGEQYFGPGTRLTVT.

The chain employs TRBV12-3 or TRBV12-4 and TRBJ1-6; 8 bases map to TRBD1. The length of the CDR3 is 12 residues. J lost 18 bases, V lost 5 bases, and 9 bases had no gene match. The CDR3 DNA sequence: TGTGCCAGCAGTAACTCGGACAGGGCTTACCACTTT. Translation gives CASSNSDRAYHF.